The sequence of this T cell receptor (beta chain) was determined in a study of cytomegalovirus exposure and HLA in healthy donors. Study information: Early released data had approximately 86 million unique TCRs, all coming from HLA-typed donors.

Note on this clone: The antigen is unknown.

CDR3 length: 12 amino acids. CDR1 SGDLS and CDR2 YYNGEE come from the germline V gene. Trimming removed 5 bases at V and 1 base at J, with 6 bases between. Study findings and constraints: According to a later analysis, donors in an Asian-associated ancestry cluster reportedly had fewer N-insertions than the approximately 670-donor mean. Differences between HLA loci emerged in a later analysis of TCR association rates, with DRB1 most and HLA-C fewest. The study had only CMV serostatus as immune exposure information.

PCR amplification relied on 60 Vbeta primers (plus 13 Jbeta primers). Data came from immunoSEQ multiplex PCR; TCRdb stores just in-frame clones and leaves some out. The sample includes about 180,000 clones, 82% seen only once; the top ten take 1.5%. The TCR sequence derives from a man aged 35 to 55 in good health and CMV-seronegative. The specimen sequenced was PBMCs. The chain combines TRBV9 with TRBJ1-1; D unclear. The CDR3 here is CASRSGNTEAFF. The CDR3 bases are TGTGCCAGCAGGTCCGGGAACACTGAAGCTTTCTTT.